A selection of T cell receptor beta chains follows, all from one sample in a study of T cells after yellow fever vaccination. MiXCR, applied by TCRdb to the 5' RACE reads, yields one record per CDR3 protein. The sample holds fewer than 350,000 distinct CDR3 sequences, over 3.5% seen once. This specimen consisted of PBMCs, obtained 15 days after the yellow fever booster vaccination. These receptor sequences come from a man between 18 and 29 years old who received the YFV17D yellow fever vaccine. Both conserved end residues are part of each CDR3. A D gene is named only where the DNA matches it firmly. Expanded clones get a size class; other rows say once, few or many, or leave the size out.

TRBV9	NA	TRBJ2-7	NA	TGTGCCAGCAGCGTACGTGGCGGAACCTACGAGCAGTACTTC	CASSVRGGTYEQYF
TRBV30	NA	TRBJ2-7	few	TGTGCCCTGACTGGGGGGGCTTCCTACGAGCAGTACTTC	CALTGGASYEQYF
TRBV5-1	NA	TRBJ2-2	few	TGCGCCAGCAGCTTGTGGTCGGGGCCCGGGGAGCTGTTTTTT	CASSLWSGPGELFF
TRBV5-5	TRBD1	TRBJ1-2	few	TGTGCCAGCAGCTTGGGGGACAGGGGGCGAATGTCCTATGGCTACACCTTC	CASSLGDRGRMSYGYTF
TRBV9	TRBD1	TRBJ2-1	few	TGTGCCAGCAGCAGGGGACAGGGGATGAATGAGCAGTTCTTC	CASSRGQGMNEQFF
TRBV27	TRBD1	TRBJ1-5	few	TGTGCCAGCAGTTGGACAGGGGCCAATCAGCCCCAGCATTTT	CASSWTGANQPQHF
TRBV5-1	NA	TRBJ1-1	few	TGCGCCAGCAGCTTGGGCGTGAGTTTGGCGACTGAAGCTTTCTTT	CASSLGVSLATEAFF
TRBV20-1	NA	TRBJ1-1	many	TGCAGTGCTAATCAACCAGGGTTGAACACTGAAGCTTTCTTT	CSANQPGLNTEAFF
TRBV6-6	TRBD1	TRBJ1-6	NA	TGTGCCAGCAGTTTACAGGGGACCTATAATTCACCCCTCCACTTT	CASSLQGTYNSPLHF
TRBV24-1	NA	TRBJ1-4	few	TGTGCCACCAGTGATTTAACGGCAGAAAAACTGTTTTTT	CATSDLTAEKLFF
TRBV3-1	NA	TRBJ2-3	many	TGTGCCAGCAGCCCTACCTGGACGGTGAGCACAGATACGCAGTATTTT	CASSPTWTVSTDTQYF
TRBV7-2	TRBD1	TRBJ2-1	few	TGTGCCAGCAGCTCGGACAGGGGGGTCTACAATGAGCAGTTCTTC	CASSSDRGVYNEQFF
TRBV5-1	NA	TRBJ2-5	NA	TGCGCCAGCAGCTGGTCCTACTGGGAGACCCAGTACTTC	CASSWSYWETQYF
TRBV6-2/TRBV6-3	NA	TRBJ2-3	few	TGTGCCAGCAGGACGGGCGGGCGAAGTCCAGATACGCAGTATTTT	CASRTGGRSPDTQYF
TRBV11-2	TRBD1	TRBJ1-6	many	TGTGCCAGCAGCTTAGGGGGACAGGGGTTCTCGGATTCCCTCCACTTT	CASSLGGQGFSDSLHF
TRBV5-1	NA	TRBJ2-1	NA	TGCGCCAGCAGCTTGGGACAGCTCTACAATGAGCAGTTCTTC	CASSLGQLYNEQFF
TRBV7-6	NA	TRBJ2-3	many	TGTGCCAGCAGCGCCCACTTCCGCACAGATACGCAGTATTTT	CASSAHFRTDTQYF
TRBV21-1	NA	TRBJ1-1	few	TGTGCCAGCAGCAGAGAAGGGAGTGAAGCTTTCTTT	CASSREGSEAFF
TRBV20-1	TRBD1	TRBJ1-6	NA	TGCAGTGCTAGAGAGCAAGGGGGCTCAAGATCACCCCTCCACTTT	CSAREQGGSRSPLHF
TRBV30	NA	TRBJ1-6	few	TGTGCCTGGAGTGTAGGGAGGACGTCACCCCTCCACTTT	CAWSVGRTSPLHF
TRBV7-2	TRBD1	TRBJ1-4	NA	TGTGCCAGCAGCTTATATCCAGGGGGCGGTGAAAAACTGTTTTTT	CASSLYPGGGEKLFF
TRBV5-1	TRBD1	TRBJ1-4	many	TGCGCCAGCAGCGATACAGGGGGCGCTGGTAATGAAAAACTGTTTTTT	CASSDTGGAGNEKLFF
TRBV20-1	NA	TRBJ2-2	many	TGCAGTGCTAGAGATGGGTCGGGCGCCGGGGAGCTGTTTTTT	CSARDGSGAGELFF
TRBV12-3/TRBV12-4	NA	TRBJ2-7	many	TGTGCCAGCAGTCTCTACTACGAGCAGTACTTC	CASSLYYEQYF
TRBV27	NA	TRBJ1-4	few	TGTGCCAGCAGTTTATTTGGCCATTCAACTAATGAAAAACTGTTTTTT	CASSLFGHSTNEKLFF
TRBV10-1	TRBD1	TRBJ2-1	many	TGCGCCAGCAGGGGACAGGGTGACCATGAGCAGTTCTTC	CASRGQGDHEQFF
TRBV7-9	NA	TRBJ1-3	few	TGTGCCAGCAGCCAACTAGACAGCTACTCTGGAAACACCATATATTTT	CASSQLDSYSGNTIYF
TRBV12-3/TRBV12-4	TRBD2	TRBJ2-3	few	TGTGCCAGCAGTCCTTGGACTAGCGGGGAGACAGATACGCAGTATTTT	CASSPWTSGETDTQYF